This paragraph covers one T cell receptor (beta chain) sequence. Synthetic TCR analog templates were added to each PCR reaction. The table came from immunoSEQ multiplex PCR; TCRdb's copy has only in-frame clones and leaves some out. The sample includes approximately 38,000 clones, around 88% of them seen just once. CDR3 length: 14 amino acids. Trimming left V 6 bases short and J 0 bases short, with 8 bases between. Germline loops: CDR1 SGHTA, CDR2 FQGTGA. This specimen belongs to a study of PD-L1 blockade in urothelial cancer. At the level of the study: Dosed intravenously at 1,200 mg every 3 weeks, atezolizumab was initiated by patients in the mid-2010s.

This receptor was obtained from a man in his 60s with urothelial cancer. This specimen consisted of PBMCs, obtained around atezolizumab (anti-PD-L1) treatment. The rearrangement uses TRBV7-3 and TRBJ2-2, with D tentatively TRBD1 (6 bases). Here the CDR3 DNA reads TGTGCCAGCAGGTGGACAGCGAACACCGGGGAGCTGTTTTTT. Amino acids: CASRWTANTGELFF.